The 15 T cell receptor beta chains in this list originate from one sample, sequenced in a study of metastatic and nonmetastatic thyroid tumors. TCRdb recomputed clones from the PCR reads via MiXCR. Of around 50,000 clones in the sample, roughly 30% are singletons; the top ten hold about a sixth. Before thyroid surgery, none of the patients had received any treatment. The specimen was blood. These receptor sequences come from a female donor with papillary thyroid cancer or a benign thyroid nodule (not recorded which). Some clones in this sample may be carry-over from other donors' samples.

This clone appeared a single time. The genes are TRBV20-1 and TRBJ1-2; no clear D gene. The CDR3 consists of 14 residues. Trimming pared 0 bases from V and 4 bases from J, leaving 12 bases between. CDR1 is DFQATT, CDR2 SNEGSKA, per germline (reference sequence). The CDR3 here is CSARDGIGTYGYTF. CDR3 bases: TGCAGTGCTAGAGACGGAATCGGAACCTATGGCTACACCTTC.

The rearrangement uses TRBV28 and TRBJ1-6, with a tentative D call TRBD1 (5 bases). The CDR3 spans 13 residues. Deletions cut 6 bases from V and 12 bases from J, with 15 bases between. Germline CDR1 and CDR2: MDHEN and SYDVKM. CDR3 nucleotides: TGTGCCAGCAGCCTAGGGGAAGTGTTACCCCTCCACTTT. It yields the protein CASSLGEVLPLHF.

This clone was observed a handful of times. This chain connects TRBV7-2 to TRBJ1-5; D is undetermined. The ends were cut back, 3 bases at V and 11 bases at J, with 14 bases in the middle. The CDR3 length is 13 residues. Germline loops: CDR1 SGHTA, CDR2 FQGNSA. CDR3: CASSLDAQRAQHF. For the CDR3, the DNA is TGTGCCAGCAGCTTGGACGCCCAACGGGCCCAGCATTTT.

The gene calls are TRBV20-1 and TRBJ2-7; TRBD1 matches 12 bases. Trimming took 5 bases from V and 7 from J; bases not matched to a gene: 12. Germline-derived CDR1 and CDR2 are DFQATT and SNEGSKA (reference sequence). CDR3 length: 15 residues. DNA of the CDR3: TGCAGTGCTCCCACCCCGGGACAGGGGGCAAGGGAGCAGTACTTC. As protein: CSAPTPGQGAREQYF.

This clone turned up a few times. The chain uses TRBV19 and TRBJ2-1; D could derive from TRBD1 or TRBD2 (7 bases each). V lost 10 bases to trimming and J lost 3 bases, with 16 bases between them. The CDR3 length is 14 residues. Germline V gene lookup returns CDR1 LNHDA and CDR2 SQIVND (reference sequence). This CDR3 is CATAGGGGYNEQFF. The DNA of the CDR3 is TGTGCCACTGCAGGGGGAGGGGGCTACAATGAGCAGTTCTTC.

This chain connects TRBV20-1 to TRBJ2-2; 13 bases line up with TRBD2. J was trimmed by 4 bases and V by 6 bases; bases with no gene match: 14. The germline V gene encodes CDR1 DFQATT and CDR2 SNEGSKA (reference sequence). The CDR3 spans 18 residues. CDR3 protein: CSAAPTSGRTRGTGELFF. CDR3 bases: TGCAGTGCCGCCCCGACTAGCGGGAGGACCCGTGGCACCGGGGAGCTGTTTTTT.

The gene calls are TRBV19 and TRBJ1-2; D call uncertain. V dropped 7 bases and J dropped 1 base, with 10 bases sitting between them. The CDR3 contains 13 residues. The germline CDR1 and CDR2 sequences are LNHDA and SQIVND (reference sequence). The CDR3 region has the DNA TGTGCCAGTACCCCTCGCCTTAACTATGGCTACACCTTC. It yields the protein CASTPRLNYGYTF.

This clone came up a few times. V gene TRBV25-1 combines with J gene TRBJ2-1; D is possibly TRBD2 (7 bases). This CDR3 comprises 14 residues. Trimming removed 1 base from V and 10 bases from J, with 14 bases in between. CDR1 MGHDK and CDR2 SYGVNS come from the germline V gene. CDR3 in amino acids: CASSEWGGQEEQFF. CDR3 DNA sequence: TGTGCCAGCAGTGAATGGGGGGGGCAGGAGGAGCAGTTCTTC.

In this sample, this clone turned up a few times. This rearrangement joins TRBV2 to TRBJ2-7, with D hard to call. Trimming shortened V by 2 bases and J by 3 bases, and 5 bases separated the two germline ends. Per the germline V gene, CDR1 is SNHLY and CDR2 is FYNNEI. This CDR3 spans 12 amino acids. DNA of the CDR3: TGTGCCAGCAGTGAAAAAATCTACGAGCAGTACTTC. Its translation: CASSEKIYEQYF. Full variable domain (rest looked up from reference TRBV2 and TRBJ2-7): EPEVTQTPSHQVTQMGQEVILRCVPISNHLYFYWYRQILGQKVEFLVSFYNNEISEKSEIFDDQFSVERPDGSNFTLKIRSTKLEDSAMYFCASSEKIYEQYFGPGTRLTVT.

The gene calls are TRBV11-2 and TRBJ2-7; 11 bases are a match to TRBD1. Germline CDR1 is SGHAT and CDR2 is FQNNGV. V lost 5 bases, J lost 3 bases, and 9 bases stayed unmatched. CDR3 length equals 16 residues. The CDR3 here is CASSLQSGTGGYEQYF. CDR3 nucleotide sequence: TGTGCCAGCAGCCTTCAATCCGGGACAGGGGGCTACGAGCAGTACTTC.

This chain joins TRBV7-3 and TRBJ1-6; D unclear. CDR1 is SGHTA and CDR2 is FQGTGA in the germline V gene. This CDR3 has 15 amino acids. V was clipped by 2 bases and J by 10 bases, with 15 bases between them. The CDR3 here is CASSLESSGSSPLHF. CDR3 bases: TGTGCCAGCAGCTTAGAAAGTTCGGGGAGCTCACCCCTCCACTTT.

The chain is built from TRBV6-5 and TRBJ1-4; the D gene is possibly TRBD1 (5 bases). Trimming cost V 2 bases and J 10 bases, with 8 bases left between them. The CDR3 consists of 12 residues. Germline values: CDR1 MNHEY, CDR2 SVGAGI. CDR3 sequence: CASSYEDIKLFF. CDR3 sequence (DNA): TGTGCCAGCAGTTACGAGGACATAAAACTGTTTTTT.

This clone was seen a handful of times. The J gene is TRBJ1-2, the V gene TRBV28, with D possibly matching TRBD1 (6 bases). CDR3 size: 13 residues. Germline assignment: CDR1 MDHEN and CDR2 SYDVKM. V shed 0 bases and J shed 7 bases, with 9 bases lying between them. CDR3 coding DNA: TGTGCCAGCAGTTTATGGGGGGCAGGTGGCTACACCTTC. Residues: CASSLWGAGGYTF.

This sequence joins TRBV24-1 and TRBJ2-1; the match to TRBD1 covers 9 bases. The CDR3 contains 17 residues. From germline, CDR1 is KGHDR and CDR2 SFDVKD. V gave up 4 bases and J gave up 6 bases; unmatched junction bases: 12. CDR3 sequence (DNA): TGTGCCACCAGTGACCCCCTGGGACAGGGAAGAAGCAATGAGCAGTTCTTC. Residues: CATSDPLGQGRSNEQFF.

This clone was recorded a few times. The junction differs from germline at one of its ends, possibly a read error. The chain carries TRBV6-1 and TRBJ2-6; 12 bases map to TRBD1. This CDR3 comprises 11 residues. Germline CDR1 is MNHNS and CDR2 is SASEGT. CDR3 nucleotides: TGTGCCAGCAGGTCAGGGGGACAGGGGGCCTTT. Translating gives CASRSGGQGAF.